This is a list of T cell receptor beta chains from one sample in a study of type 1 and type 2 diabetes patients. TCRdb re-derived calls from the multiplex PCR reads in MiXCR, one entry per CDR3 protein. The sample includes fewer than 300,000 distinct CDR3 sequences, around 47% of them seen just once. The sequencing input was peripheral blood mononuclear cells (PBMCs). The receptors originated from a man younger than 35 with type 2 diabetes. CDR3s include the opening cysteine and the closing phenylalanine or tryptophan. A D gene is named only where the DNA matches it firmly. Clone size is given for some rows only: seen once, a few or many times, or a class if the clone is expanded.

J gene	D gene	clone size	V gene	CDR3 protein	CDR3 DNA
TRBJ2-7	TRBD2	many	TRBV2	CASSVPLAGVHSYEQYF	TGTGCCAGCAGCGTCCCTCTAGCGGGGGTGCACTCCTACGAGCAGTACTTC
TRBJ2-3	TRBD2	many	TRBV10-3	CATGTSGSSDTQYF	TGTGCCACCGGGACTAGCGGGAGTTCAGATACGCAGTATTTT
TRBJ1-5	NA	NA	TRBV10-2	CASSESRQPQHF	TGCGCCAGCAGTGAGTCGAGGCAGCCCCAGCATTTT
TRBJ2-2	TRBD2	few	TRBV19	CASSIGSGARNTGELFF	TGTGCCAGTAGTATAGGTAGCGGGGCGCGGAACACCGGGGAGCTGTTTTTT
TRBJ1-2	NA	NA	TRBV14	CASSTYYGYTF	TGTGCCAGCAGTACGTACTATGGCTACACCTTC
TRBJ2-7	NA	many	TRBV7-3	CASSLLSGPYEQYF	TGTGCCAGCAGCTTACTCTCAGGGCCCTACGAGCAGTACTTC
TRBJ2-2	NA	NA	TRBV29-1	CSVEPGRGGGELFF	TGCAGCGTTGAACCCGGGAGAGGAGGCGGGGAGCTGTTTTTT
TRBJ2-1	NA	NA	TRBV9	CASSGAFLLSSYNEQFF	TGTGCCAGCAGCGGCGCTTTTCTTCTGAGCTCCTACAATGAGCAGTTCTTC
TRBJ1-1	NA	NA	TRBV2	CASSHGGGQTNTEAFF	TGTGCCAGCAGCCACGGGGGTGGACAAACAAACACTGAAGCTTTCTTT
TRBJ1-1	NA	NA	TRBV6-4	CASMDGAFF	TGTGCCAGCATGGACGGGGCTTTCTTT
TRBJ2-3	NA	NA	TRBV4-3	CASSQGLAVTDTQYF	TGCGCCAGCAGCCAAGGGTTGGCCGTCACAGATACGCAGTATTTT
TRBJ2-1	TRBD2	few	TRBV20-1	CSAPLAGVTVSQFF	TGCAGTGCGCCTCTAGCGGGAGTGACCGTTTCGCAGTTCTTC
TRBJ2-2	NA	few	TRBV18	CASSPPRAVTGELFF	TGTGCCAGCTCACCACCGAGGGCGGTGACCGGGGAGCTGTTTTTT
TRBJ2-5	TRBD1	NA	TRBV12-5	CASAVGQGETQYF	TGTGCTAGTGCCGTGGGACAGGGGGAGACCCAGTACTTC
TRBJ2-5	TRBD2	NA	TRBV7-9	CASSLVLAGEETQYF	TGTGCCAGCAGCTTGGTGCTAGCGGGAGAAGAGACCCAGTACTTC
TRBJ2-7	NA	NA	TRBV2	CASSLPPTTRFWYF	TGTGCCAGCAGCCTACCCCCCACGACTAGGTTTTGGTACTTC
TRBJ2-1	NA	NA	TRBV28	CATFSGGNTYNEQFF	TGTGCCACCTTTTCAGGTGGTAATACCTACAATGAGCAGTTCTTC
TRBJ2-5	NA	many	TRBV19	CASSIDQSQETQYF	TGTGCCAGTAGTATAGATCAGAGCCAAGAGACCCAGTACTTC
TRBJ2-4	NA	NA	TRBV19	CASSWAGKENIQYF	TGTGCCAGTAGTTGGGCAGGGAAAGAAAACATTCAGTACTTC
TRBJ1-4	NA	NA	TRBV12-3/TRBV12-4	CASSERGAPTNEKLFF	TGTGCCAGCAGTGAGAGAGGGGCACCAACTAATGAAAAACTGTTTTTT
TRBJ2-2	NA	few	TRBV5-1	CASSLALNTGELFF	TGCGCCAGCAGCTTGGCGCTGAACACCGGGGAGCTGTTTTTT
TRBJ2-1	NA	NA	TRBV10-1	CASSEGDVPNEQFF	TGCGCCAGCAGTGAGGGTGACGTTCCCAATGAGCAGTTCTTC
TRBJ2-5	TRBD1	NA	TRBV10-2	CASSPRGQGAGETQYF	TGTGCCAGCTCACCACGCGGACAGGGGGCGGGTGAGACCCAGTACTTC
TRBJ1-4	NA	NA	TRBV20-1	CSARGTAYEKLFF	TGCAGTGCTAGGGGCACAGCCTATGAAAAACTGTTTTTT
TRBJ2-7	TRBD1	few	TRBV27	CASSLSPGGLYEQYF	TGTGCCAGCAGTTTATCCCCAGGGGGCCTTTACGAGCAGTACTTC
TRBJ1-5	TRBD1	few	TRBV7-8	CASSLGTGQPQHF	TGTGCCAGCAGCTTAGGGACAGGTCAGCCCCAGCATTTT
TRBJ2-1	TRBD2	few	TRBV6-5	CASRWTSGRREQFF	TGTGCCAGCAGATGGACTAGCGGGAGAAGGGAGCAGTTCTTC
TRBJ1-2	NA	NA	TRBV6-6	CASSSEFGYTF	TGTGCCAGCAGTTCCGAGTTTGGCTACACCTTC
TRBJ1-1	NA	NA	TRBV19	CASSISANTEAFF	TGTGCCAGTAGTATCTCGGCGAACACTGAAGCTTTCTTT
TRBJ1-6	NA	NA	TRBV6-5	CASSARSAPNSPLHF	TGTGCCAGCAGCGCTAGATCGGCCCCAAATTCACCCCTCCACTTT
TRBJ1-6	TRBD1	few	TRBV19	CASSTDNRGKFAPLHF	TGTGCCAGTAGTACGGACAACAGGGGCAAATTCGCACCCCTCCACTTT
TRBJ2-7	TRBD2	NA	TRBV18	CASSLTSGESSYEQYF	TGTGCCAGCTCACTGACTAGCGGAGAGAGCTCCTACGAGCAGTACTTC
TRBJ1-2	NA	once	TRBV5-6	CASSTGASGYTF	TGTGCCAGCAGTACGGGGGCGAGTGGCTACACCTTC
TRBJ2-7	NA	many	TRBV25-1	CASSVRDTSYEQYF	TGTGCCAGCAGTGTCCGGGACACCTCCTACGAGCAGTACTTC
TRBJ1-6	NA	NA	TRBV10-3	CASRDYQETPSSPLHF	TGTGCCAGCAGAGACTATCAGGAGACGCCTTCATCACCCCTCCACTTT
TRBJ1-1	TRBD1	few	TRBV7-3	CASSLAGTADTEAFF	TGTGCCAGCAGCTTGGCCGGGACAGCAGACACTGAAGCTTTCTTT
TRBJ1-4	NA	NA	TRBV15	CATSRDSGPGGAKLLF	TGTGCCACCAGCAGAGATTCGGGACCGGGCGGTGCAAAACTGTTATTT
TRBJ1-1	NA	NA	TRBV5-1	CASSLARGSAEAFF	TGCGCCAGCAGCTTGGCCCGGGGCAGTGCTGAAGCTTTCTTT
TRBJ1-4	TRBD1	few	TRBV10-3	CAISGTGLGEKLFF	TGTGCCATCAGTGGGACAGGGCTGGGGGAAAAACTGTTTTTT
TRBJ1-6	TRBD1	few	TRBV29-1	CSVRDRDYNSPLHF	TGCAGCGTACGGGACAGGGACTATAATTCACCCCTCCACTTT
TRBJ1-4	NA	NA	TRBV6-6	CASSLNDEKLFF	TGTGCCAGCAGCTTAAACGATGAAAAACTGTTTTTT
TRBJ2-2	NA	few	TRBV6-5	CASSPLAVGTGELFF	TGTGCCAGCAGCCCCCTGGCTGTGGGGACCGGGGAGCTGTTTTTT
TRBJ2-6	NA	NA	TRBV5-1	CASSLAGTKASGANVLTF	TGCGCCAGCAGCTTGGCCGGGACCAAGGCCTCTGGGGCCAACGTCCTGACTTTC
TRBJ2-2	NA	NA	TRBV3-1	CASSQDGWSGELFF	TGTGCCAGCAGCCAAGATGGCTGGTCGGGGGAGCTGTTTTTT
TRBJ2-1	TRBD2	few	TRBV7-8	CASSRRGTSPNEQFF	TGTGCCAGCAGCCGCAGGGGGACTAGCCCTAATGAGCAGTTCTTC
TRBJ2-7	TRBD1	NA	TRBV5-1	CASSLGQGQSHLYEQYF	TGCGCCAGCAGCTTGGGTCAGGGACAGAGCCACCTTTACGAGCAGTACTTC
TRBJ2-7	TRBD1	few	TRBV10-1	CASSPPGTAPYEQYF	TGCGCCAGCAGCCCTCCCGGGACAGCCCCCTACGAGCAGTACTTC
TRBJ2-5	TRBD1	once	TRBV6-2/TRBV6-3	CASRQGLQETQYF	TGTGCCAGCAGACAGGGGCTTCAAGAGACCCAGTACTTC
TRBJ2-5	NA	few	TRBV6-1	CASVAEETQYF	TGTGCCAGCGTGGCAGAGGAGACCCAGTACTTC
TRBJ1-1	NA	NA	TRBV9	CASSVGWVGSENEAFF	TGTGCCAGCAGCGTGGGGTGGGTAGGGAGCGAAAATGAAGCTTTCTTT
TRBJ1-1	TRBD1	few	TRBV12-3/TRBV12-4	CASSLNRGSTEAFF	TGTGCCAGCAGTTTGAACAGGGGTAGCACTGAAGCTTTCTTT
TRBJ2-7	TRBD1	many	TRBV6-6	CASATGDEQYF	TGTGCCAGCGCCACAGGGGACGAGCAGTACTTC
TRBJ2-7	TRBD2	NA	TRBV6-2/TRBV6-3	CASRPTAGGPHEQYF	TGTGCCAGCAGACCTACTGCGGGGGGGCCCCACGAGCAGTACTTC
TRBJ1-2	NA	NA	TRBV4-1	CASSLGAVDYGHTF	TGCGCCAGCAGCCTCGGGGCCGTAGACTATGGCCACACCTTC
TRBJ2-7	NA	NA	TRBV2	CASSGTGQERYYEQYF	TGTGCCAGCAGTGGAACCGGACAAGAAAGATACTACGAGCAGTACTTC